These 19 T cell receptor beta chains were all obtained from the same sample, sequenced in a study of CD8 T cells in ankylosing spondylitis. General observations from the study: There was a TCR beta motif, made of roughly eight highly homologous variants, that appeared characteristic of ankylosing spondylitis blood.

TCRdb used MiXCR to reprocess the 5' RACE reads, holding one entry per CDR3 protein. Among some 400,000 distinct CDR3 sequences listed, around 20% were seen once. No antigen is known for these receptors. The sample comprised blood, either unsorted or a sorted T cell fraction (not recorded which). These TCRs come from a male donor with ankylosing spondylitis.

The chain is built from TRBV2 and TRBJ2-1; possibly TRBD2 for D (5 bases). The CDR3 runs to 14 residues. CDR1 is SNHLY and CDR2 is FYNNEI in the germline V gene. Trimming took 7 bases from V and 0 from J, leaving 10 bases between them. The CDR3, as DNA: TGTGCCAGCACTGTAGCGCGCTCCTACAATGAGCAGTTCTTC. It yields the protein CASTVARSYNEQFF.

V and J are TRBV20-1 and TRBJ1-6; 7 bases are a match to TRBD1. Germline V CDR1 and CDR2: DFQATT, SNEGSKA (reference sequence). The CDR3 length is 16 residues. V was clipped by 1 base and J by 7 bases; unmatched bases: 10. DNA of the CDR3: TGCAGTGCTAGAGTCGCACCGGGACAGTTAAATTCACCCCTCCACTTT. Protein sequence: CSARVAPGQLNSPLHF.

The chain links TRBV9 to TRBJ1-1; D is possibly TRBD1 (5 bases). The V end was cut by 0 bases, the J end by 1 base, with 10 bases between. This CDR3 comprises 15 residues. The V gene's germline CDR1 is SGDLS and CDR2 YYNGEE. The CDR3 loop is CASSVAGRANTEAFF. CDR3 nucleotides: TGTGCCAGCAGCGTAGCAGGCAGGGCGAACACTGAAGCTTTCTTT.

This clonotype came up a few times. The rearrangement links TRBV6-5 to TRBJ2-7; 12 bases align to TRBD2. The CDR3 contains 15 residues. The J segment lost 2 bases and the V segment lost 4 bases, leaving 3 bases of the junction unmatched. Germline V gene lookup returns CDR1 MNHEY and CDR2 SVGAGI. The CDR3 DNA follows: TGTGCCAGCAGTTGGGGACTAGCGGGCACCTACGAGCAGTACTTC. Translating gives CASSWGLAGTYEQYF.

The chain employs TRBV5-1 and TRBJ2-7; the D gene is possibly TRBD2 (5 bases). V gave up 4 bases and J gave up 2 bases, with 10 bases separating them. Germline V CDR1 and CDR2: SGHRS, YFSETQ. This CDR3 is 13 amino acids long. The CDR3 sequence: CASSLRDTYEQYF. In nucleotides, the CDR3 is TGCGCCAGCAGCCTCCGGGATACCTACGAGCAGTACTTC.

The chain recombines TRBV5-1 with TRBJ2-2; 9 nucleotides line up with TRBD1. The CDR3 has 19 amino acids. J gave up 0 bases and V 0 bases, and 9 bases lay outside the gene matches. The germline gives CDR1 SGHRS, CDR2 YFSETQ. The CDR3, as DNA: TGCGCCAGCAGCTTGGTACCGGGACAGGGTATAGCGAACACCGGGGAGCTGTTTTTT. As protein: CASSLVPGQGIANTGELFF.

The V gene is TRBV3-1, the J gene TRBJ1-1; D might be TRBD1 (5 bases). The CDR3 has 14 residues. Germline V lookup: CDR1 LGHDT, CDR2 YNNKEL (reference sequence). Between the trimmed V and J ends, which lost 1 base and 5 bases, there was a span of 11 bases. This chain's CDR3 is CASSQGGQGTEAFF. Written as DNA, the CDR3 is TGTGCCAGCAGCCAAGGAGGGCAGGGAACTGAAGCTTTCTTT. The complete variable domain, with remaining parts taken from reference TRBV3-1 and TRBJ1-1, reads DTAVSQTPKYLVTQMGNDKSIKCEQNLGHDTMYWYKQDSKKFLKIMFSYNNKELIINETVPNRFSPKSPDKAHLNLHINSLELGDSAVYFCASSQGGQGTEAFFGQGTRLTVV.

The genes are TRBV3-1 and TRBJ2-6; no clear D gene. The CDR3 runs 15 residues. V dropped 8 bases and J dropped 4 bases, with 15 bases sitting between them. From germline, CDR1 is LGHDT and CDR2 YNNKEL (reference sequence). CDR3 DNA: TGTGCCAGCGGTCCTGGCGGTTCCGGGGCCAACGTCCTGACTTTC. Protein: CASGPGGSGANVLTF.

This clonotype was recorded only once. The chain uses TRBV20-1 and TRBJ2-1; D might be TRBD1 or TRBD2, each matching 5 bases. The V gene lost 3 bases and the J gene lost 3 bases, with 9 bases spanning the gap. CDR1 is DFQATT and CDR2 is SNEGSKA in the germline V gene (reference sequence). CDR3 length equals 13 residues. CDR3 DNA sequence: TGCAGTGCTAGCGGGGCTAGCTACAATGAGCAGTTCTTC. It translates to CSASGASYNEQFF.

The chain combines TRBV7-2 with TRBJ2-7, with D tentatively TRBD1 (6 bases). This CDR3 contains 15 residues. V lost 1 base and J 5 bases, leaving 15 bases between the germline ends. Germline V CDR1 and CDR2: SGHTA, FQGNSA. The CDR3 protein is CASSLGQVLRDEQYF. The CDR3 coding sequence is TGTGCCAGCAGCTTAGGACAGGTCCTCAGGGACGAGCAGTACTTC.

This clonotype was observed a few times. This chain links TRBV3-1 with TRBJ2-7; D might be TRBD2 (5 bases). Germline V lookup: CDR1 LGHDT, CDR2 YNNKEL (reference sequence). This CDR3 contains 12 residues. Between the trimmed V and J ends, which lost 6 bases and 5 bases, there was a span of 11 bases. This CDR3 is CASRLGFNEQYF. The DNA for the CDR3 is TGTGCCAGCAGACTAGGGTTCAACGAGCAGTACTTC.

This clonotype came up a few times. The chain is built from TRBV14 and TRBJ1-3; tentative D call: TRBD1 (5 bases). V gave up 1 base and J gave up 2 bases, with 12 bases separating them. CDR3 length: 16 residues. Germline CDR1 reads SGHDN; CDR2 reads FVKESK. CDR3 DNA: TGTGCCAGCAGCCAAGGCGGGGGGAGTGCTGGAAACACCATATATTTT. It yields the protein CASSQGGGSAGNTIYF.

The chain links TRBV4-2 to TRBJ1-1, with a possible D match to TRBD1 (6 bases). This CDR3 is 16 amino acids long. Per germline, CDR1 LGHNA and CDR2 YNFKEQ. V shed 4 bases and J shed 1 base, with 16 bases lying between them. CDR3 residues: CASSLEVGAGNTEAFF. Written as DNA, the CDR3 is TGTGCCAGCAGCCTCGAGGTGGGGGCTGGGAACACTGAAGCTTTCTTT.

This clonotype has just a few counts. V usage is TRBV10-3 and J usage is TRBJ1-1; perhaps TRBD1 as D (5 bases). Germline CDR1 reads ENHRY; CDR2 reads SYGVKD. CDR3 length equals 13 residues. V was trimmed by 6 bases and J by 2 bases, leaving 10 bases between them. The CDR3: CAIRDTPNTEAFF. The CDR3 DNA reads as TGTGCCATCAGGGACACACCAAACACTGAAGCTTTCTTT.

J is TRBJ2-2 and V is TRBV5-1, with a possible D match to TRBD1 (5 bases). Deletions cut 4 bases from V and 6 bases from J, with 13 bases between. The V gene's germline CDR1 is SGHRS and CDR2 YFSETQ. CDR3 length: 14 amino acids. The CDR3 nucleotides read TGCGCCAGCAGCCCGACAGTACTGGCCGGGGAGCTGTTTTTT. Translation gives CASSPTVLAGELFF.

This rearrangement joins TRBV7-6 to TRBJ2-5; D is perhaps TRBD2 (7 bases). This CDR3 comprises 15 residues. V shed 4 bases and J shed 5 bases, with 17 bases lying between them. Germline V lookup: CDR1 SGHVS, CDR2 FNYEAQ. CDR3 protein: CASSSGGPSLETQYF. For the CDR3, the DNA is TGTGCCAGCAGCTCGGGGGGCCCGAGCCTGGAGACCCAGTACTTC.

This clonotype was detected ten times or more. The chain's CDR3 is CSFIYSSEQFF. DNA for the CDR3: TGCAGCTTTATATATAGCAGTGAGCAGTTCTTC. This chain links TRBV29-1 with TRBJ2-1; D is uncertain. The CDR3 runs 11 residues. Germline CDR1 SQVTM, CDR2 ANQGSEA. The germline V and J ends were trimmed by 8 bases and 9 bases, with 14 bases remaining between them.

This clonotype was seen a few times. The chain couples TRBV6-1 to TRBJ2-3; D may match TRBD1 or TRBD2 (6 bases each). The CDR3 is 13 residues long. V was cut by 10 bases and J by 3 bases, with 14 bases left in between. The germline V gene encodes CDR1 MNHNS and CDR2 SASEGT. This CDR3 is CATLEGVTDTQYF. The CDR3 bases are TGTGCCACCTTGGAGGGGGTAACAGATACGCAGTATTTT.

The chain has TRBV20-1 and TRBJ1-5, with 9 bases lining up with TRBD1. Losses at the gene ends were 0 bases for V and 9 bases for J; bases not matched to a gene: 6. The germline V gene has CDR1 DFQATT and CDR2 SNEGSKA (reference sequence). The CDR3 runs to 14 residues. As DNA, the CDR3 is TGCAGTGCTAGAGAATACAGGGGGCTAGGGCCCCAGCATTTT. Translation: CSAREYRGLGPQHF.